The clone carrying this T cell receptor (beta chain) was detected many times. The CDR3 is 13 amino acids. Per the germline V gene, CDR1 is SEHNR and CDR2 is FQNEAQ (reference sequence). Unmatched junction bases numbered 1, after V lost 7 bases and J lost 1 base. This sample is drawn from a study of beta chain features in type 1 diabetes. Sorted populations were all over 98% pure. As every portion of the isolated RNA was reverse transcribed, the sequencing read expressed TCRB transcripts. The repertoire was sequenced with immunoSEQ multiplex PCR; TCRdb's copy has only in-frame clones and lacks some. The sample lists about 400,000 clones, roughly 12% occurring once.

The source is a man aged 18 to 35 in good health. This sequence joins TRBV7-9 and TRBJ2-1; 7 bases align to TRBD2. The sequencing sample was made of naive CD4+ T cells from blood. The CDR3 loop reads CASTLASYNEQFF. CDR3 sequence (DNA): TGTGCCAGCACACTAGCGTCCTACAATGAGCAGTTCTTC.